Sequencing of this T cell receptor (beta chain) was carried out in a study of T cells in localized non-small cell lung cancer. Findings and caveats of the study: Only one tumor region went through sequencing, so heterogeneity may still be there. Exceeding tumor, uninvolved adjacent lung had the highest T cell clonality.

Details on this clone: Its target is unknown.

Profiling relied on immunoSEQ multiplex PCR, and the TCRdb table lists in-frame clones only, not all of them. The table lists approximately 64,000 clones, 90% of them singletons. Per germline, CDR1 MNHNS and CDR2 SASEGT. The length of the CDR3 is 15 residues. The J segment lost 3 bases and the V segment lost 1 base, leaving 5 bases of the junction unmatched. This receptor was obtained from a woman aged 40 to 75 with stage I lung adenocarcinoma. Sequenced here: peripheral blood, sampled before any cancer treatment. The chain uses TRBV6-1 and TRBJ2-7, with 8 bases aligning to TRBD2. CDR3 region: CASSEEGGRIYEQYF. The CDR3 nucleotides read TGTGCCAGCAGTGAAGAAGGCGGGAGGATCTACGAGCAGTACTTC.